This T cell receptor beta chain was profiled in a study of blood T cell repertoires in COVID-19 (dated by TCRdb to 2020 to 2021). Concerning the study at large: Samples covering the acute and convalescent phases of COVID-19 were provided by collaborators in the United States, Italy and Spain. The prospective study material was composed of cDNA or gDNA derived from T cells, B-cell-depleted T cells, or PBMCs. Subjects who had been exposed to COVID-19, were actively infected with it, or had recovered from it provided the deeply sampled blood TCRbeta repertoires that made up the dataset. The repertoires were released in a freely available public database meant as a resource for research on the immune response to SARS-CoV-2. The samples were drawn from the first 160 participants of the ongoing ImmuneRACE study and from over a thousand subjects provided by 6 global collaborators. Sample metadata almost always included a de-identified subject ID, COVID-19 status, age in years and sex. Where available, HLA class I and class II types were taken from metadata supplied by the sample provider and were not determined by assay-based typing.

TCRbeta CDR3 regions were amplified from genomic DNA by means of the immunoSEQ Assay, a bias-controlled multiplex PCR. On the study's bioinformatics: The number of nucleated cells in each sample was estimated by amplification of reference gene primers within the assay. To quantify the absolute abundance of each unique TCRbeta CDR3 rearrangement, sequence reads were collapsed and filtered. For each sample, productive Simpson clonality was calculated as the square root of Simpson's diversity index over productive rearrangements. TCRdb obtained this table from immuneACCESS and retained in-frame rearrangements with V and J assigned. These tables miss some clones; where compared with another copy, unresolved V genes account for less than half of the shortfall, and the remainder is unexplained. V and J calls plus clone size are reproduced from that table; the DNA served to infer D and trimming. The sample yields 180,000 or so clones; 65% to 90% were counted once. The ten top clones hold roughly 8.6% of the sample.

What the study reported, not specific to this receptor: How much clinical and demographic metadata was included differed by source and by participant, and the metadata was provided uncurated.

Each collaborating institution followed its own protocols to collect whole blood in K2EDTA tubes. For TCRbeta analysis, collaborators shipped samples in one of three forms: frozen whole blood, isolated PBMCs, or DNA extracted from either of those sample types. In this sample, this clone turned up a few times. Its recognized antigen is unknown. No much larger clonotype is one base removed from it; base qualities were not supplied. This TCR came from a man aged 55 to 69 with acute or convalescent COVID-19. The sequenced sample was peripheral blood.

The CDR3 reads CASSEAPSLSTDTQYF. In nucleotide form, the sequence is TGTGCCAGCAGTGAGGCACCATCCCTTAGCACAGATACGCAGTATTTT. The rearrangement joined TRBV2 to TRBJ2-3, with no reliable assignment of the D segment. At the junction V is shortened by 3 bases and J by 0 bases, with 13 bases in between. The CDR3, from cysteine to phenylalanine, totals 16 residues. The only DNA kept is the CDR3, 48 bases in frame from the first base. The germline V gene provides CDR1 SNHLY and CDR2 FYNNEI.